Listed here are 30 T cell receptor beta chains from one sample, sequenced in a study of T cell responses to AZD1222 COVID-19 vaccine. Repertoires were generated with immunoSEQ multiplex PCR, while TCRdb's copy carries only in-frame clones and drops some. The sample yields fewer than 150,000 clones, about 93% seen once. Sequenced here: peripheral blood, sampled on day 0 of AZD1222 vaccination. The source is an adult in good health.

This rearrangement joins TRBV19 to TRBJ1-6; D is unresolved. Germline CDR1 reads LNHDA; CDR2 reads SQIVND (reference sequence). V was clipped by 6 bases and J by 0 bases, with 9 bases between them. This CDR3 has 15 residues. CDR3 nucleotides: TGTGCCAGTAGGTTCGGGAGCTCCTATAATTCACCCCTCCACTTT. Translated, it gives CASRFGSSYNSPLHF.

This clone appeared once. This rearrangement joins TRBV6-5 to TRBJ1-3; 8 bases fit TRBD1. V lost 6 bases, J lost 4 bases, and 5 bases stayed unmatched. The V gene's germline CDR1 is MNHEY and CDR2 SVGAGI. This CDR3 region has 14 residues. The CDR3 sequence: CASSTGGSGNTIYF. The DNA of the CDR3 is TGTGCCAGCAGCACAGGGGGTTCCGGAAACACCATATATTTT.

This chain joins TRBV9 and TRBJ2-5; D is perhaps TRBD1 (5 bases). Germline V gives CDR1 SGDLS, CDR2 YYNGEE. CDR3 size: 16 residues. V was shortened by 3 bases and J by 5 bases, with 20 bases between the two germline ends. For the CDR3, the DNA is TGTGCCAGCAGCGCCGAGCCCCGTGGGGCCACGGAGACCCAGTACTTC. Translating gives CASSAEPRGATETQYF.

The chain carries TRBV4-2 and TRBJ1-2, with D possibly being TRBD1 (6 bases). Germline CDR1 is LGHNA and CDR2 is YNFKEQ. The length of the CDR3 is 16 residues. V was pared by 3 bases and J by 3 bases, with 17 bases between. The CDR3 loop is CASSHRQGHQYYGYTF. The CDR3 coding sequence is TGTGCCAGCAGCCACCGCCAGGGACACCAATACTATGGCTACACCTTC.

This clone was seen only once. J is TRBJ1-5 and V is TRBV18; the D is unclear. Trimming cost V 3 bases and J 4 bases, with 7 bases left between them. The CDR3 is 13 amino acids. Germline V gives CDR1 KGHSH, CDR2 LQKENI. Written as DNA, the CDR3 is TGTGCCAGCTCACCCGGACGGAATCAGCCCCAGCATTTT. Translated: CASSPGRNQPQHF.

J is TRBJ2-3 and V is TRBV5-1; 12 bases are a match to TRBD2. The CDR3 totals 15 residues. Germline lookup yields CDR1 SGHRS and CDR2 YFSETQ. V gave up 5 bases and J gave up 3 bases; unmatched junction bases: 4. CDR3: CASSLLAGGTDTQYF. CDR3 DNA: TGCGCCAGCAGTCTACTAGCGGGGGGAACAGATACGCAGTATTTT. Full variable domain (remainder filled in from reference TRBV5-1 and TRBJ2-3): KAGVTQTPRYLIKTRGQQVTLSCSPISGHRSVSWYQQTPGQGLQFLFEYFSETQRNKGNFPGRFSGRQFSNSRSEMNVSTLELGDSALYLCASSLLAGGTDTQYFGPGTRLTVL.

This clone was seen once. V and J are TRBV10-3 and TRBJ2-2; either TRBD1 or TRBD2 may fit D (6 bases each). Germline CDR1 reads ENHRY; CDR2 reads SYGVKD. V lost 4 bases, J lost 3 bases, and 12 bases lay in between. This CDR3 spans 15 amino acids. The CDR3 loop reads CAISGGGSDTGELFF. The CDR3, as DNA: TGTGCCATCAGTGGAGGGGGGAGTGACACCGGGGAGCTGTTTTTT.

This sequence joins TRBV27 and TRBJ1-2; no clear D. V dropped 4 bases and J dropped 8 bases, with 14 bases sitting between them. There are 13 residues in the CDR3. Germline V lookup: CDR1 MNHEY, CDR2 SMNVEV (reference sequence). Here the CDR3 DNA reads TGTGCCAGCAGTTACTCGAGCTTGGGGGGCTACACCTTC. Translated, it gives CASSYSSLGGYTF.

The V call is TRBV10-3, the J call TRBJ1-2; possible D gene TRBD1, 5 bases. The V and J ends lost 2 bases and 3 bases respectively, with 16 bases between them. CDR1 is ENHRY and CDR2 is SYGVKD in the germline V gene. This CDR3 is built from 16 residues. CDR3 amino acids: CAISEVGPPFDYGYTF. In DNA, the CDR3 is TGTGCCATCAGTGAGGTGGGACCGCCATTTGACTATGGCTACACCTTC.

This sequence joins TRBV18 and TRBJ1-5; D is perhaps TRBD1 (5 bases). The germline V gene has CDR1 KGHSH and CDR2 LQKENI. Trimming removed 1 base at V and 6 bases at J, with 16 bases between. CDR3 length equals 16 residues. CDR3 loop: CASSPQGQPGSQPQHF. CDR3 coding DNA: TGTGCCAGCTCACCACAGGGCCAACCAGGGAGTCAGCCCCAGCATTTT. Combining the CDR3 with reference TRBV18 and TRBJ1-5 gives the whole variable domain NAGVMQNPRHLVRRRGQEARLRCSPMKGHSHVYWYRQLPEEGLKFMVYLQKENIIDESGMPKERFSAEFPKEGPSILRIQQVVRGDSAAYFCASSPQGQPGSQPQHFGDGTRLSIL.

The chain recombines TRBV4-1 with TRBJ1-3; the D is unclear. Germline V gene data show CDR1 as MGHRA and CDR2 as YSYEKL. The length of the CDR3 is 19 residues. V lost 1 base and J lost 0, with 19 bases in between. The CDR3, as DNA: TGCGCCAGCAGCCAAGTCTTGCGGCTCTGGAGAAACTCTGGAAACACCATATATTTT. Translated, it gives CASSQVLRLWRNSGNTIYF.

The rearrangement links TRBV30 to TRBJ1-6, with D possibly matching TRBD1 (6 bases). There are 15 residues in the CDR3. The ends were cut back, 4 bases at V and 9 bases at J, with 19 bases in the middle. The V gene's germline CDR1 is GTSNPN and CDR2 SVGIG (reference sequence). The CDR3 is CAWTSWTVSASPLHF. Written as DNA, the CDR3 is TGTGCCTGGACGTCTTGGACAGTTTCGGCTTCACCCCTCCACTTT.

The CDR3 sequence is CASSVGGQEYEQYF. CDR3 bases: TGCGCCAGCAGTGTGGGGGGACAGGAGTACGAGCAGTACTTC. This chain connects TRBV5-1 to TRBJ2-7; 8 nucleotides line up with TRBD1. The CDR3 contains 14 residues. Looked up from germline, CDR1 is SGHRS and CDR2 is YFSETQ. Trimming at V came to 5 bases and at J to 4 bases, leaving 8 bases not matched to a gene.

The chain employs TRBV20-1 and TRBJ1-2; no firm D call. Trimming pared 7 bases from V and 0 bases from J, leaving 6 bases between. In germline, CDR1 is DFQATT, CDR2 SNEGSKA (reference sequence). This CDR3 comprises 11 residues. DNA for the CDR3: TGCAGTGGTCCGACTAACTATGGCTACACCTTC. Its protein is CSGPTNYGYTF.

The rearrangement joins TRBV27 to TRBJ2-3; no clear D gene. V lost 6 bases to trimming and J lost 5 bases, with 15 bases between them. The CDR3 consists of 14 residues. The V gene's germline CDR1 is MNHEY and CDR2 SMNVEV (reference sequence). The CDR3, as DNA: TGTGCCAGCAGCTCGAGCCGACCTGGAGATACGCAGTATTTT. Translation gives CASSSSRPGDTQYF.

The chain joins TRBV30 to TRBJ1-1; D may be TRBD1 (6 bases). Germline values: CDR1 GTSNPN, CDR2 SVGIG (reference sequence). Trimming shortened V by 2 bases and J by 3 bases, and 13 bases separated the two germline ends. There are 14 residues in the CDR3. CDR3 loop: CAWSQQGGYTEAFF. The CDR3 DNA reads TGTGCCTGGAGTCAACAGGGTGGGTACACTGAAGCTTTCTTT.

The CDR3 is CSVEMGQGAGGYTF. CDR3 bases: TGCAGCGTTGAAATGGGACAGGGGGCCGGTGGCTACACCTTC. V and J are TRBV29-1 and TRBJ1-2; 12 nucleotides align to TRBD1. Unmatched junction bases numbered 5, after V lost 2 bases and J lost 7 bases. CDR3 size: 14 residues. Germline V lookup: CDR1 SQVTM, CDR2 ANQGSEA.

The chain carries TRBV19 and TRBJ2-2, with D maybe TRBD2 (6 bases). The CDR3 length is 16 residues. In germline, CDR1 is LNHDA, CDR2 SQIVND (reference sequence). The V and J ends lost 1 base and 0 bases respectively, with 9 bases between them. The CDR3 nucleotides are TGTGCCAGTAGTATAGCGGAGGGAACGAACACCGGGGAGCTGTTTTTT. Amino acids: CASSIAEGTNTGELFF.

V usage is TRBV18 and J usage is TRBJ1-4, with 7 positions matching TRBD1. Germline CDR1 and CDR2: KGHSH and LQKENI. The CDR3 loop spans 15 amino acids. V trimming: 3 bases; J trimming: 7 bases; junction bases outside the gene matches: 8. The CDR3 nucleotides read TGTGCCAGCTCACCCCGGACAGGATTAGCTGAAAAACTGTTTTTT. Amino acid sequence: CASSPRTGLAEKLFF.

V is TRBV30 and J is TRBJ1-1; D unresolved. V lost 2 bases to trimming and J lost 1 base, with 8 bases between them. The CDR3 contains 13 residues. Germline CDR1 reads GTSNPN; CDR2 reads SVGIG (reference sequence). CDR3 in DNA: TGTGCCTGGAGTTTTAGCCCGAACACTGAAGCTTTCTTT. It is translated as CAWSFSPNTEAFF.

The chain combines TRBV15 with TRBJ2-2; no clear D gene. Germline CDR1 reads LNHNV; CDR2 reads YYDKDF (reference sequence). V was trimmed by 0 bases and J by 7 bases, leaving 6 bases between them. The CDR3 sequence is 13 residues long. The CDR3 loop reads CATSREVGGELFF. Written as DNA, the CDR3 is TGTGCCACCAGCAGAGAGGTCGGCGGGGAGCTGTTTTTT.

The J gene is TRBJ1-1, the V gene TRBV5-1, with 8 bases aligning to TRBD1. The J segment lost 6 bases and the V segment lost 4 bases, leaving 5 bases of the junction unmatched. This CDR3 spans 13 amino acids. In germline, CDR1 is SGHRS, CDR2 YFSETQ. Here the CDR3 DNA reads TGCGCCAGCAGCCCCGGGACAGGATCTGAAGCTTTCTTT. Residues: CASSPGTGSEAFF. The entire variable domain, with the rest obtained from reference TRBV5-1 and TRBJ1-1, is as follows: KAGVTQTPRYLIKTRGQQVTLSCSPISGHRSVSWYQQTPGQGLQFLFEYFSETQRNKGNFPGRFSGRQFSNSRSEMNVSTLELGDSALYLCASSPGTGSEAFFGQGTRLTVV.

This rearrangement joins TRBV6-5 to TRBJ1-6; D possibly corresponds to TRBD1 (6 bases). The CDR3 consists of 14 residues. Germline V CDR1 and CDR2: MNHEY, SVGAGI. V lost 6 bases, J lost 7 bases, and 13 bases lay in between. The CDR3 here is CASRPTGGNSPLHF. CDR3 nucleotides: TGTGCCAGCAGGCCGACAGGCGGCAATTCACCCCTCCACTTT.

The chain combines TRBV10-3 with TRBJ2-1, with D hard to call. Germline CDR1 is ENHRY and CDR2 is SYGVKD. V lost 4 bases, J lost 12 bases, and 19 bases lay in between. The CDR3 runs 14 residues. CDR3 sequence reads: CAISVFEEEPVQFF. CDR3 DNA: TGTGCCATCAGTGTATTCGAAGAAGAACCAGTGCAGTTCTTC.

In this sample, this clone turned up once. The J gene is TRBJ2-7, the V gene TRBV4-1, with D perhaps TRBD1 (5 bases). Trimming took off 1 base at V and 2 bases at J, with 15 bases between the two ends. The CDR3 is 16 residues long. Germline loops: CDR1 MGHRA, CDR2 YSYEKL. CDR3 loop: CASSQAYLTDTYEQYF. DNA for the CDR3: TGCGCCAGCAGCCAAGCTTATCTCACGGACACCTACGAGCAGTACTTC.

In this sample, this clone turned up once. J is TRBJ2-5 and V is TRBV27; D is possibly TRBD1 (5 bases). From germline, CDR1 is MNHEY and CDR2 SMNVEV (reference sequence). V gave up 0 bases and J gave up 3 bases, with 11 bases separating them. The CDR3 consists of 15 residues. CDR3: CASSLSWAGKETQYF. CDR3 DNA: TGTGCCAGCAGTTTATCCTGGGCAGGGAAAGAGACCCAGTACTTC.

The chain links TRBV10-1 to TRBJ1-2, with no clear D. Germline loops: CDR1 WNHNN, CDR2 SYGVQD (reference sequence). This CDR3 is 13 amino acids long. Trimming pared 0 bases from V and 8 bases from J, leaving 10 bases between. CDR3 nucleotides: TGCGCCAGCAGTGAGTCGATACTGTCGGGCTACACCTTC. This translates into CASSESILSGYTF.

V is TRBV14 and J is TRBJ2-7; D unresolved. Trimming shortened V by 0 bases and J by 5 bases, and 5 bases separated the two germline ends. Germline V gene data show CDR1 as SGHDN and CDR2 as FVKESK. The CDR3 contains 12 residues. This CDR3 is CASSQETHEQYF. The CDR3 coding sequence is TGTGCCAGCAGCCAAGAAACCCACGAGCAGTACTTC.

V is TRBV9 and J is TRBJ1-2, with a tentative D call TRBD1 (5 bases). Germline V gene sequence: CDR1 SGDLS, CDR2 YYNGEE. This CDR3 comprises 14 residues. V lost 6 bases to trimming and J lost 1 base, with 13 bases between them. CDR3 in DNA: TGTGCCAGCACCCTAGGGACGGGTAACTATGGCTACACCTTC. Its translation: CASTLGTGNYGYTF. Based on the CDR3 plus reference TRBV9 and TRBJ1-2, the full variable domain is DSGVTQTPKHLITATGQRVTLRCSPRSGDLSVYWYQQSLDQGLQFLIQYYNGEERAKGNILERFSAQQFPDLHSELNLSSLELGDSALYFCASTLGTGNYGYTFGSGTRLTVV.

This chain uses TRBV5-1 with TRBJ1-4; 7 bases line up with TRBD1. CDR1 is SGHRS and CDR2 is YFSETQ in the germline V gene. V shed 0 bases, J shed 4 bases, and the junction held 3 bases outside the gene matches. CDR3 length equals 15 residues. In DNA, the CDR3 is TGCGCCAGCAGCTTGGTACAGGGGAGTAATGAAAAACTGTTTTTT. Its protein product is CASSLVQGSNEKLFF.